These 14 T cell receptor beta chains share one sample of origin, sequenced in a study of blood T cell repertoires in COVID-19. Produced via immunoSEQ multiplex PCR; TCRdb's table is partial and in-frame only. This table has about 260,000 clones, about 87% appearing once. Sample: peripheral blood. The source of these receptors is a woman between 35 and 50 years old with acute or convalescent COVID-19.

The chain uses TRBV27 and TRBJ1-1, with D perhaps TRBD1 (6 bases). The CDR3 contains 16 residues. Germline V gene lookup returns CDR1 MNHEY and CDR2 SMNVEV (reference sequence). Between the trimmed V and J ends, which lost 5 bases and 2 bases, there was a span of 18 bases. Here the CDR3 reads CASSGAQGRGNTEAFF. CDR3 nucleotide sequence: TGTGCCAGCAGTGGGGCCCAAGGCAGGGGCAACACTGAAGCTTTCTTT.

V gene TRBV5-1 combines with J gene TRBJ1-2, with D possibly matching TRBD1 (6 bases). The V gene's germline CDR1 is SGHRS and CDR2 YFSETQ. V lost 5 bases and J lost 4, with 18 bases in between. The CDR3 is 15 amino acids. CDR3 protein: CASSNDGGRVYGYTF. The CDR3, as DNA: TGCGCCAGCAGTAATGACGGGGGGCGCGTCTATGGCTACACCTTC.

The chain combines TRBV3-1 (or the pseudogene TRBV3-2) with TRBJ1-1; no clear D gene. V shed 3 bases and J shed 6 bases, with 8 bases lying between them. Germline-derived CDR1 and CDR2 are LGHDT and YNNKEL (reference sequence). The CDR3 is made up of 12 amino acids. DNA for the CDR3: TGTGCCAGCAGCCACTGGCCCTCTGAAGCTTTCTTT. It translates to CASSHWPSEAFF.

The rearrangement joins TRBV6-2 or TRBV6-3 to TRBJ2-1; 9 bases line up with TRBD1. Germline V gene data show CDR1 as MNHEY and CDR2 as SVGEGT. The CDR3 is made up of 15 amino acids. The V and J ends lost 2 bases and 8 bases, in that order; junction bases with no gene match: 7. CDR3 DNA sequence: TGTGCCAGCAGTTACCACCGGGACAGGGAATATGAGCAGTTCTTC. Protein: CASSYHRDREYEQFF.

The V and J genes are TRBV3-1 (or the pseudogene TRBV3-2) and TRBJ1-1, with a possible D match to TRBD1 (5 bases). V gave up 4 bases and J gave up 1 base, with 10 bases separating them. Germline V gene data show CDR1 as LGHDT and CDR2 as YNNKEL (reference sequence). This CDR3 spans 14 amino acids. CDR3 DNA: TGTGCCAGCAGCCCCGCCCAGGGGAACACTGAAGCTTTCTTT. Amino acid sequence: CASSPAQGNTEAFF.

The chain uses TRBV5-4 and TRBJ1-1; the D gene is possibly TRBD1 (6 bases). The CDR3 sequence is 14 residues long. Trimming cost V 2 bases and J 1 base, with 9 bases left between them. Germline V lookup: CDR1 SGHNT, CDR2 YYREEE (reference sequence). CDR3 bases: TGTGCCAGCAGCTTCCCACAGGGGAACACTGAAGCTTTCTTT. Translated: CASSFPQGNTEAFF.

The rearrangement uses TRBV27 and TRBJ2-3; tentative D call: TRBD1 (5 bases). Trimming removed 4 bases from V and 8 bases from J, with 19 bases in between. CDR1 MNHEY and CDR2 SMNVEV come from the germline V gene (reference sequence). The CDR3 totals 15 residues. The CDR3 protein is CASSSPPRTRGTQYF. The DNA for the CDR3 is TGTGCCAGCAGTTCCCCCCCCAGGACAAGGGGTACGCAGTATTTT.

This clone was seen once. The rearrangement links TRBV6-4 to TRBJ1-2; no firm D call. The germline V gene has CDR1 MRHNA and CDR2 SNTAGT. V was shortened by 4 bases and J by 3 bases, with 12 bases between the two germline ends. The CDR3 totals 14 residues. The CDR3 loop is CASSVEEGDYGYTF. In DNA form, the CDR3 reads TGTGCCAGCAGTGTAGAGGAGGGAGACTATGGCTACACCTTC.

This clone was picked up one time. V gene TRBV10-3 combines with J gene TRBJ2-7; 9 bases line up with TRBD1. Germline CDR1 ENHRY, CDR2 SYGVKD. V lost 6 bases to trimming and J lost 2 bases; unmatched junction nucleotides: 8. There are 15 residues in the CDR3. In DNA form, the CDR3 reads TGTGCCATCAGGAGATGGACAGGGGTCACCTACGAGCAGTACGTC. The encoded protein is CAIRRWTGVTYEQYV.

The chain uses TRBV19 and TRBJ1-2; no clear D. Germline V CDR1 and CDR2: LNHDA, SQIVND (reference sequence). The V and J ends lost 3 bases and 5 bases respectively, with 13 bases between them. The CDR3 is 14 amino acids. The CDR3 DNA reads TGTGCCAGTAGTATGCGCTCGGCGGTTTATGGCTACACCTTC. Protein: CASSMRSAVYGYTF.

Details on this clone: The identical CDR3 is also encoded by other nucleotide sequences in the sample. Written as DNA, the CDR3 is TGTGCCAGCAGCGTAGGGGGCACGAACACTGAAGCTTTCTTT. It translates to CASSVGGTNTEAFF. The chain links TRBV9 to TRBJ1-1; D may be TRBD1 (5 bases). Trimming removed 0 bases at V and 1 base at J, with 7 bases between. Looked up from germline, CDR1 is SGDLS and CDR2 is YYNGEE. This CDR3 has 14 amino acids.

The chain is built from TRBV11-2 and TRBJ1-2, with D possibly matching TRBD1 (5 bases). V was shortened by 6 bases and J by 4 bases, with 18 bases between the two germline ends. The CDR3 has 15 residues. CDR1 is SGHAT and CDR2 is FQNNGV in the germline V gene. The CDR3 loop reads CASSLSGALVYGYTF. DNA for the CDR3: TGTGCCAGCAGTTTATCTGGGGCCCTAGTCTATGGCTACACCTTC.

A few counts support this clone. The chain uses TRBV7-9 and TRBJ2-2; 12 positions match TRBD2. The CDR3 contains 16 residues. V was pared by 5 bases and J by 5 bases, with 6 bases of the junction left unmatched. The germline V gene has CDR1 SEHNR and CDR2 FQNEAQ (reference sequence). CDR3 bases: TGTGCCAGCAGCCCAATTGGACTAGCGGGAACCGGGGAGCTGTTTTTT. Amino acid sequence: CASSPIGLAGTGELFF.

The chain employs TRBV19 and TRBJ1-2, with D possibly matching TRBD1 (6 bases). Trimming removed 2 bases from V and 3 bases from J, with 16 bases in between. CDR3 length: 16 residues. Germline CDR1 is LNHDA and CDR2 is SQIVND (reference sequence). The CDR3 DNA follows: TGTGCCAGTAGTATATATAGGGGGAGCGTCGACTATGGCTACACCTTC. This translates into CASSIYRGSVDYGYTF.